This TCR beta chain emerged from a study of human T cells and chemical hapten exposure. Time point in this sample: patch test 2, 6 weeks after DPC sensitization. Treatment here: therapeutic diphenylcyclopropenone sensitization with weekly scalp DPC. Original data processing: Samples contained a median of 95,638 TCRs, with a range of 23,224 to 690,600. TCRdb ran MiXCR on the RACE reads and lists one entry per CDR3 protein. The authors' filters were not applied to this entry. The sample records some 57,000 distinct CDR3 sequences, about 10% being singletons. This clonotype was observed a handful of times. This CDR3 has 17 residues. The ends were cut back, 0 bases at V and 5 bases at J, with 20 bases in the middle. The germline CDR1 and CDR2 sequences are SGHRS and YFSETQ.

The genes are TRBV5-1 and TRBJ2-5; perhaps TRBD1 as D (6 bases). The sequenced sample was whole blood, obtained in connection with sensitization to the hapten diphenylcyclopropenone (DPC). The source of this sequence is a woman aged 45-60 years with alopecia areata. Some clones in this sample may be carry-over from other donors' samples. This chain's CDR3 is CASSLAATPGVDETQYF. CDR3 coding DNA: TGCGCCAGCAGCTTGGCGGCCACTCCAGGGGTCGACGAGACCCAGTACTTC.